One and the same sample provided the 5 T cell receptor beta chains below, sequenced in a study of blood T cell repertoires in COVID-19. Method: immunoSEQ multiplex PCR; TCRdb's copy keeps in-frame clones and lacks some. Of hundreds of thousands of clones in the sample, around 82% were seen once. Sequencing was performed on peripheral blood. The origin of the receptors is a woman between 45 and 65 years old who had recovered from COVID-19.

This clone appeared a few times. The gene calls are TRBV10-1 and TRBJ2-5, with D possibly being TRBD1 (6 bases). The germline gives CDR1 WNHNN, CDR2 SYGVQD (reference sequence). Trimming pared 5 bases from V and 3 bases from J, leaving 13 bases between. The CDR3 length is 14 residues. The CDR3 DNA reads TGCGCCAGCAGTAAAAGGGCAGGGGAAGAGACCCAGTACTTC. This encodes CASSKRAGEETQYF.

The gene calls are TRBV5-1 and TRBJ1-5; 9 bases are shared with TRBD1. Trimming removed 0 bases from V and 6 bases from J; junction bases left unmatched: 13. The germline V gene encodes CDR1 SGHRS and CDR2 YFSETQ. The CDR3 length is 18 residues. The chain's CDR3 is CASSLEPPTGGDGQPQHF. The CDR3 DNA reads TGCGCCAGCAGCTTGGAACCCCCGACAGGGGGGGATGGTCAGCCCCAGCATTTT.

The chain is built from TRBV21-1 and TRBJ2-2; TRBD1, the table's D call, was not compared with the DNA. TRBV21-1 is assigned pseudogene status. The CDR3 length is 16 residues. The CDR3 region is CASAARDRGGTGELFF. CDR3 DNA: TGTGCCAGCGCAGCCCGGGACAGGGGAGGCACCGGGGAGCTGTTTTTT.

The CDR3 reads CATSESPGTGEFGEQFF. The CDR3 DNA follows: TGTGCCACCAGTGAGTCGCCCGGGACAGGGGAATTTGGTGAGCAGTTCTTC. This chain joins TRBV24-1 and TRBJ2-1, with 10 bases fitting TRBD1. Trimming at V came to 4 bases and at J to 9 bases, leaving 14 bases not matched to a gene. CDR1 KGHDR and CDR2 SFDVKD come from the germline V gene. This CDR3 has 17 amino acids.

This chain links TRBV30 with TRBJ1-6, with 7 bases that match TRBD1. Germline CDR1 GTSNPN, CDR2 SVGIG (reference sequence). The CDR3 runs 17 residues. Unmatched junction bases numbered 10, after V lost 5 bases and J lost 0 bases. CDR3 DNA sequence: TGTGCCTGGCAATGGGACAGTAAGAGCTCCTATAATTCACCCCTCCACTTT. Translated, it gives CAWQWDSKSSYNSPLHF.